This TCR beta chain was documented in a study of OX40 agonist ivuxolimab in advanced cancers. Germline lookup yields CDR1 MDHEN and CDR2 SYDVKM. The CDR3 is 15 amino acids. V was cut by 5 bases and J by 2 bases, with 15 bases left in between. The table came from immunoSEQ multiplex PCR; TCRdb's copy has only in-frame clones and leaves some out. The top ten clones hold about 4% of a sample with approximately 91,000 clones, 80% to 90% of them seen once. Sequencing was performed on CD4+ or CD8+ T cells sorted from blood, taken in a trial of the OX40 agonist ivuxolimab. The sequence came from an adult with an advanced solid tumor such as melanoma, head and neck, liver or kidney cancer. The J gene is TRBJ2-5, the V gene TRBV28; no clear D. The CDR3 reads CASSQSLGPQETQYF. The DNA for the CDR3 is TGTGCCAGCAGTCAAAGCCTAGGGCCACAAGAGACCCAGTACTTC.